Below, 32 T cell receptor beta chains from the same sample are listed, as sequenced in a study of T-cell reconstitution after alpha-beta-depleted transplantation in children. Researchers prepared the TCRbeta library using unique molecular identifiers, the study reports. TCRdb redid the calling of the PCR reads with MiXCR, one entry per CDR3 protein. The table includes 90,000 to 100,000 distinct CDR3 sequences, 20% to 30% detected once. Here the sequenced sample was PBMCs, taken before TCRalphabeta/CD19-depleted stem cell transplant. These TCRs come from a boy aged 2 to 10 with acute lymphoblastic leukemia, due to receive a stem cell transplant.

This clonotype showed up just a few times. The chain is built from TRBV20-1 and TRBJ1-2; TRBD1 is a possible D gene (5 bases). This CDR3 has 14 amino acids. Between the trimmed V and J ends, which lost 3 bases and 8 bases, there was a span of 19 bases. Germline CDR1 DFQATT, CDR2 SNEGSKA (reference sequence). The CDR3 DNA is TGCAGTGCTAGTTTTACGGGGGATAGGTACGGCTACACCTTC. Translation gives CSASFTGDRYGYTF.

The chain combines TRBV14 with TRBJ2-1; TRBD2 is a possible D gene (5 bases). The germline V and J ends were trimmed by 1 base and 5 bases, with 24 bases remaining between them. CDR1 SGHDN and CDR2 FVKESK come from the germline V gene. The length of the CDR3 is 19 residues. CDR3: CASSQAYGSAEAPDNEQFF. CDR3 coding DNA: TGTGCCAGCAGCCAAGCGTATGGGTCAGCGGAGGCGCCAGACAATGAGCAGTTCTTC. Full variable domain (rest looked up from reference TRBV14 and TRBJ2-1): EAGVTQFPSHSVIEKGQTVTLRCDPISGHDNLYWYRRVMGKEIKFLLHFVKESKQDESGMPNNRFLAERTGGTYSTLKVQPAELEDSGVYFCASSQAYGSAEAPDNEQFFGPGTRLTVL.

The sample holds a few counts of this clonotype. The chain combines TRBV6-2 or TRBV6-3 with TRBJ1-1, with 9 bases fitting TRBD1. The CDR3 spans 17 residues. Germline V lookup: CDR1 MNHEY, CDR2 SVGEGT. J lost 3 bases, V lost 2 bases, and 10 bases had no gene match. As DNA, the CDR3 is TGTGCCAGCAGTTACGAAGGTATGGACAGGGGTGACACTGAAGCTTTCTTT. Protein: CASSYEGMDRGDTEAFF.

The genes are TRBV2 and TRBJ2-1; 11 bases fit TRBD1. J gave up 3 bases and V 7 bases, and 2 bases lay outside the gene matches. There are 14 residues in the CDR3. Germline lookup yields CDR1 SNHLY and CDR2 FYNNEI. The CDR3 reads CASTGTGGYNEQFF. In DNA form, the CDR3 reads TGTGCCAGCACCGGGACAGGGGGCTACAATGAGCAGTTCTTC.

This clonotype was picked up a small number of times. As DNA, the CDR3 is TGTGCCAGCAGCTTCGGCGGAGGGGCAAACAATGAGCAGTTCTTC. Amino acids: CASSFGGGANNEQFF. This rearrangement joins TRBV5-8 to TRBJ2-1; tentative D call: TRBD2 (6 bases). The CDR3 has 15 residues. CDR1 and CDR2 (germline): SGHTS, YDEGEE. The V and J ends lost 2 bases and 5 bases respectively, with 14 bases between them.

The V gene is TRBV3-1, the J gene TRBJ2-1; D is possibly TRBD2 (6 bases). The CDR3 extends over 15 amino acids. The germline CDR1 and CDR2 sequences are LGHDT and YNNKEL (reference sequence). Trimming left V 3 bases short and J 6 bases short, with 15 bases between. The DNA of the CDR3 is TGTGCCAGCAGCCAGGCGAAGCGGAGGGGCAATGAGCAGTTCTTC. Translated, it gives CASSQAKRRGNEQFF.

CDR3 in amino acids: CASSPSGRETQYF. CDR3 nucleotide sequence: TGCGCCAGCAGCCCCAGCGGAAGGGAGACCCAGTACTTC. J is TRBJ2-5 and V is TRBV5-1, with D maybe TRBD2 (5 bases). The germline gives CDR1 SGHRS, CDR2 YFSETQ. With 4 bases removed from V and 5 bases from J, the gap between germline ends came to 12 bases. The CDR3 covers 13 residues.

This rearrangement joins TRBV4-2 to TRBJ2-7, with D unclear. The CDR3 is 14 residues long. Between the trimmed V and J ends, which lost 0 bases and 3 bases, there was a span of 9 bases. CDR1 is LGHNA, CDR2 YNFKEQ, per germline. The CDR3 region is CASSQDLRSYEQYF. In DNA form, the CDR3 reads TGTGCCAGCAGCCAAGATCTCAGGAGCTACGAGCAGTACTTC.

The J gene is TRBJ2-7, the V gene TRBV5-5; TRBD1 is a possible D gene (5 bases). Germline V gene sequence: CDR1 SGHKS, CDR2 YYEKEE (reference sequence). The CDR3 has 14 amino acids. Trimming removed 3 bases at V and 2 bases at J, with 12 bases between. In DNA form, the CDR3 reads TGTGCCAGCAGCTCAACAGGTTCCCCCTACGAGCAGTACTTC. Amino acid sequence: CASSSTGSPYEQYF.

The DNA of the CDR3 is TGTGCCAGCAGCTTGAAAACCCTTTCTCTCGCGAACACCGGGGAGCTGTTTTTT. Translating it yields CASSLKTLSLANTGELFF. The chain is built from TRBV11-2 and TRBJ2-2; D uncertain. There are 18 residues in the CDR3. Trimming removed 3 bases from V and 0 bases from J, with 17 bases in between. The germline V gene has CDR1 SGHAT and CDR2 FQNNGV.

Ten or more counts support this clonotype. The rearrangement links TRBV6-4 to TRBJ2-1, with D possibly TRBD2 on 6 matching bases. The V end lost 5 bases, the J end lost 7 bases, and 12 bases lay between the germline ends. CDR1 MRHNA and CDR2 SNTAGT come from the germline V gene. This CDR3 contains 13 residues. The CDR3 DNA reads as TGTGCCAGCAGTTTATTAGCGGAGAATGAGCAGTTCTTC. Residues: CASSLLAENEQFF.

This clonotype has at least ten counts. The rearrangement links TRBV4-1 to TRBJ2-7; D uncertain. The CDR3 spans 14 residues. The V gene's germline CDR1 is MGHRA and CDR2 YSYEKL. V dropped 4 bases and J dropped 0 bases, with 10 bases sitting between them. The CDR3 loop reads CASSLVSSSYEQYF. CDR3 bases: TGCGCCAGCAGCCTCGTTTCTAGCTCCTACGAGCAGTACTTC.

The chain has TRBV28 and TRBJ2-2; 10 bases are a match to TRBD1. Trimming took 6 bases from V and 4 from J; bases not matched to a gene: 8. Looked up from germline, CDR1 is MDHEN and CDR2 is SYDVKM. This CDR3 comprises 16 residues. CDR3 protein: CASSLTGGGSTGELFF. Here the CDR3 DNA reads TGTGCCAGCAGCCTGACAGGGGGCGGCAGCACCGGGGAGCTGTTTTTT.

The chain recombines TRBV19 with TRBJ2-6; 9 bases fit TRBD1. CDR1 is LNHDA, CDR2 SQIVND, per germline (reference sequence). V lost 5 bases to trimming and J lost 1 base; unmatched junction nucleotides: 3. This CDR3 has 16 amino acids. CDR3 region: CASSRGQGSGANVLTF. CDR3 DNA: TGTGCCAGTAGTCGCGGACAGGGGTCTGGGGCCAACGTCCTGACTTTC.

This clonotype occurred a few times. CDR3: CATSMGLSSSYNEQFF. Written as DNA, the CDR3 is TGTGCCACCAGCATGGGACTGAGTAGCTCCTACAATGAGCAGTTCTTC. The chain joins TRBV15 to TRBJ2-1; D possibly corresponds to TRBD2 (6 bases). The CDR3 loop spans 16 amino acids. V gave up 4 bases and J gave up 0 bases, with 13 bases separating them. Germline V gene data show CDR1 as LNHNV and CDR2 as YYDKDF (reference sequence).

The genes are TRBV20-1 and TRBJ2-5, with D possibly being TRBD2 (6 bases). Trimming stripped 6 bases from V and 4 bases from J, with 12 bases between. The germline V gene encodes CDR1 DFQATT and CDR2 SNEGSKA (reference sequence). CDR3 size: 12 residues. The CDR3 sequence: CSATGDVETQYF. CDR3 in DNA: TGCAGTGCCACGGGGGATGTAGAGACCCAGTACTTC.

This clonotype was detected ten times or more. V gene TRBV5-5 combines with J gene TRBJ2-1; possible D gene TRBD2, 6 bases. CDR3 length: 14 amino acids. Germline V gives CDR1 SGHKS, CDR2 YYEKEE (reference sequence). V gave up 1 base and J gave up 8 bases, with 13 bases separating them. CDR3 loop: CASSLWDSVDEQFF. The DNA for the CDR3 is TGTGCCAGCAGCTTGTGGGACTCGGTGGATGAGCAGTTCTTC.

This clonotype has ten or more counts. This chain uses TRBV7-2 with TRBJ2-1; 11 positions match TRBD2. With V trimmed by 3 bases and J by 5 bases, 3 bases remained unmatched. Germline assignment: CDR1 SGHTA and CDR2 FQGNSA. This CDR3 is 15 amino acids long. CDR3 DNA sequence: TGTGCCAGCAGCTTGACTAGCGGGACCCACAATGAGCAGTTCTTC. Protein sequence: CASSLTSGTHNEQFF.

This clonotype was seen only a few times. The chain carries TRBV11-3 and TRBJ2-3; D unclear. V lost 0 bases to trimming and J lost 0 bases, with 4 bases between them. The CDR3 runs 14 residues. Germline assignment: CDR1 SGHNT and CDR2 YENEEA. For the CDR3, the DNA is TGTGCCAGCAGCTTAGATCCCAGCACAGATACGCAGTATTTT. Its protein is CASSLDPSTDTQYF.

The J gene is TRBJ2-3, the V gene TRBV5-1; a possible D gene is TRBD2 (6 bases). The CDR3 extends over 13 amino acids. Trimming removed 7 bases at V and 6 bases at J, with 15 bases between. In germline, CDR1 is SGHRS, CDR2 YFSETQ. The CDR3 DNA follows: TGCGCCAGCGGACGGGAGCAACCCGATACGCAGTATTTT. Translating gives CASGREQPDTQYF.

A note on this clonotype: This may be a read error: a much more frequent sequence differs by one nucleotide. The chain recombines TRBV11-2 with TRBJ2-7, with 8 bases lining up with TRBD2. Germline V lookup: CDR1 SGHAT, CDR2 FQNNGV. The CDR3 contains 17 residues. The CDR3 sequence: CASSLDRDGGAGGEQCF. The CDR3 DNA follows: TGTGCCAGCAGCTTAGATCGGGACGGAGGGGCCGGGGGGGAGCAGTGCTTC.

The rearrangement uses TRBV5-1 and TRBJ2-1; no definite D call. This CDR3 contains 13 residues. The V end lost 0 bases, the J end lost 7 bases, and 8 bases lay between the germline ends. Germline CDR1 is SGHRS and CDR2 is YFSETQ. For the CDR3, the DNA is TGCGCCAGCAGCTTGGCGTTCGAAAATGAGCAGTTCTTC. Its translation: CASSLAFENEQFF.

The V gene is TRBV18, the J gene TRBJ2-7; TRBD2 is a possible D gene (5 bases). Germline-derived CDR1 and CDR2 are KGHSH and LQKENI. This CDR3 contains 15 residues. The germline V and J ends were trimmed by 3 bases and 2 bases, with 14 bases remaining between them. CDR3 nucleotide sequence: TGTGCCAGCTCACCTCCGAGGGCTGTTACCTACGAGCAGTACTTC. Encoded protein: CASSPPRAVTYEQYF.

This rearrangement joins TRBV28 to TRBJ2-1; 8 bases agree with TRBD2. V shed 4 bases and J 8 bases; nucleotides not matched to a gene: 13. The CDR3 covers 16 residues. The germline CDR1 and CDR2 sequences are MDHEN and SYDVKM. DNA for the CDR3: TGTGCCAGCAGTTCCCGTTTGAACGGGAGGGGAGATGAGCAGTTCTTC. This sequence encodes CASSSRLNGRGDEQFF.

To note about this clonotype: Possible read error: a much larger clone is one base away. This sequence joins TRBV20-1 and TRBJ2-2, with D perhaps TRBD2 (5 bases). V was cut by 1 base and J by 5 bases, with 26 bases left in between. Per the germline V gene, CDR1 is DFQATT and CDR2 is SNEGSKA (reference sequence). This CDR3 is built from 19 residues. The CDR3 sequence: CSARVQASRRTRRTGELFF. The DNA for the CDR3 is TGCAGTGCTAGAGTTCAGGCTAGCAGACGAACGAGGAGGACCGGGGAGCTGTTTTTT.

This clonotype was recorded once. The genes are TRBV2 and TRBJ1-5; D remains unclear. Germline loops: CDR1 SNHLY, CDR2 FYNNEI. There are 15 residues in the CDR3. V gave up 3 bases and J gave up 3 bases, with 12 bases separating them. The DNA of the CDR3 is TGTGCCAGCAGTGAGACGCTCTCCCTCAATCAGCCCCAGCATTTT. Protein: CASSETLSLNQPQHF.

The chain has TRBV3-1 and TRBJ1-1; D is unclear. V was pared by 3 bases and J by 1 base, with 9 bases between. Germline loops: CDR1 LGHDT, CDR2 YNNKEL (reference sequence). This CDR3 has 14 residues. The CDR3 reads CASSHIRPNTEAFF. The CDR3 coding sequence is TGTGCCAGCAGCCATATTAGGCCGAACACTGAAGCTTTCTTT.

This clonotype was counted a single time. This chain joins TRBV18 and TRBJ2-1; no definite D call. The CDR3 is 16 residues long. The germline gives CDR1 KGHSH, CDR2 LQKENI. Between the trimmed V and J ends, which lost 1 base and 6 bases, there was a span of 16 bases. The CDR3: CASSPLSAYQVNEQFF. The CDR3 nucleotides are TGTGCCAGCTCACCACTCTCAGCTTACCAGGTCAATGAGCAGTTCTTC.

The rearrangement links TRBV4-3 to TRBJ2-5; 7 bases align to TRBD2. This CDR3 has 15 amino acids. Germline assignment: CDR1 LGHNA and CDR2 YSLEER. Unmatched junction bases numbered 7, after V lost 1 base and J lost 5 bases. The CDR3 reads CASSQASGGSETQYF. The CDR3 nucleotides are TGCGCCAGCAGCCAAGCATCGGGGGGTTCGGAGACCCAGTACTTC.

This chain joins TRBV29-1 and TRBJ2-3; 9 bases match TRBD2. This CDR3 has 16 residues. Trimming took 6 bases from V and 2 from J; bases not matched to a gene: 12. Germline V gene lookup returns CDR1 SQVTM and CDR2 ANQGSEA. The CDR3 DNA follows: TGCAGCGTCGCTAATAGACTAGCGGAGGTCACAGATACGCAGTATTTT. This codes for CSVANRLAEVTDTQYF.

The chain recombines TRBV14 with TRBJ2-3, with D possibly called TRBD1 or TRBD2 (6 bases each). Trimming removed 6 bases from V and 2 bases from J, with 27 bases in between. Germline V gene lookup returns CDR1 SGHDN and CDR2 FVKESK. This CDR3 is 19 amino acids long. In DNA, the CDR3 is TGTGCCAGCAGTCGAATCAGCGGAGGGACAAACATAAACACAGATACGCAGTATTTT. Translating gives CASSRISGGTNINTDTQYF.

With respect to this clonotype: A much larger clone differs by one base, so this may be a read error. This chain joins TRBV20-1 and TRBJ2-7; TRBD1 aligns across 12 bases. The CDR3 contains 13 residues. Per germline, CDR1 DFQATT and CDR2 SNEGSKA (reference sequence). V shed 8 bases and J 2 bases; nucleotides not matched to a gene: 4. CDR3 sequence reads: CSPGTGGTYEQYF. In DNA form, the CDR3 reads TGCAGTCCTGGGACAGGGGGCACCTACGAGCAGTACTTC.